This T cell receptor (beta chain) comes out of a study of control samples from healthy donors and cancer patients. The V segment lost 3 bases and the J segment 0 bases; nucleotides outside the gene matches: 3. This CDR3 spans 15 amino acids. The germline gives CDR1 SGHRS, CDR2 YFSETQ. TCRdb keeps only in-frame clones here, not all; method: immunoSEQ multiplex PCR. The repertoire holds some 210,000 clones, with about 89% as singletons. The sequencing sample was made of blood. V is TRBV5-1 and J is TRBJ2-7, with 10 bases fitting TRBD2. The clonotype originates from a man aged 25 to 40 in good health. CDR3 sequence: CASSSGTSDSYEQYF. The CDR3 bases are TGCGCCAGCAGCTCTGGGACTAGCGACTCCTACGAGCAGTACTTC.